This T cell receptor (beta chain) was recovered during a study of cytomegalovirus exposure and HLA in healthy donors. Study in general: Earlier sequencing of about 200 million T cells yielded roughly 120 million unique TCR beta sequences. General observations from the study: Excluded were some V segments that proved indistinguishable, including TRBV6-2 and TRBV6-3. In a later analysis, at a false discovery rate of 0.05, fewer than 20,000 TCR beta sequences matched HLA alleles. The authors enumerated over 150 TCR beta chains as linked to cytomegalovirus.

60 Vbeta and 13 Jbeta primers were used in PCR. TCRdb's copy holds only in-frame clones and misses some; the assay was immunoSEQ multiplex PCR. The table has more than 150,000 clones, more than 65% seen once. The V gene's germline CDR1 is SGHNT and CDR2 YYREEE (reference sequence). V gave up 3 bases and J gave up 6 bases, with 7 bases separating them. The CDR3 is 11 residues long. This clone came up once. As yet, its antigen is unknown. Sample: PBMCs. V is TRBV5-4 and J is TRBJ2-7; D remains ambiguous. The receptor was derived from a woman aged 25-40 years in good health and CMV-seropositive. The CDR3 region has the DNA TGTGCCAGCAGCTCGCCAGGCGAGCAGTACTTC. Translated: CASSSPGEQYF.